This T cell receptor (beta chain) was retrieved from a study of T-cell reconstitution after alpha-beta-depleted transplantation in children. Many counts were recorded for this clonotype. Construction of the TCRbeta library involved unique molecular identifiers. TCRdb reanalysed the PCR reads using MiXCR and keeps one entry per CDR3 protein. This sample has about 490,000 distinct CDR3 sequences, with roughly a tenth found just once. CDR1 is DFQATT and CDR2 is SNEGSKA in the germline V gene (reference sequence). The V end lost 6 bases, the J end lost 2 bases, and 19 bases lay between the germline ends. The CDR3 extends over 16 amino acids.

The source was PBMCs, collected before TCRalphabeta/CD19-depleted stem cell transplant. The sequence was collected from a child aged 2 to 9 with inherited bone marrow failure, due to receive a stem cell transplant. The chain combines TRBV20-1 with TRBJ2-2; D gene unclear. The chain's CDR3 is CSAPSWLVPNTGELFF. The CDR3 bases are TGCAGTGCCCCGTCGTGGCTAGTCCCTAACACCGGGGAGCTGTTTTTT.